This is a list of T cell receptor beta chains from one sample in a study of STAT5B mutations in CD4+ large granular lymphocyte leukemia. The data were produced by immunoSEQ multiplex PCR, yet TCRdb's version contains in-frame clones alone and is incomplete. Among over 30,000 clones listed, roughly nine tenths were seen once. The specimen was CD4+ T cells from blood buffy coats. These receptors all come from a human donor in good health. Both conserved end residues are part of each CDR3. A D gene is named only where the DNA matches it firmly. Expanded clones get a size class; other rows say once, few or many, or leave the size out.

abundance,v_gene,j_gene,d_gene,CDR3aa,CDR3nt
NA,TRBV7-9,TRBJ2-1,NA,CASSTGVYRDYVPNEQFF,TGTGCCAGCAGTACAGGGGTATACCGGGACTACGTCCCTAATGAGCAGTTCTTC
once,TRBV28,TRBJ1-1,NA,CASRPTGWVAFF,TGTGCCAGCAGGCCTACAGGGTGGGTGGCTTTCTTT
NA,TRBV5-5,TRBJ1-2,TRBD1,CASSPGTGSGYTF,TGTGCCAGCAGCCCCGGGACAGGGTCTGGCTACACCTTC
few,TRBV2,TRBJ2-7,TRBD1,CASADRGPYEQYF,TGTGCCAGCGCGGACAGGGGGCCCTACGAGCAGTACTTC
NA,TRBV28,TRBJ1-2,NA,CASSRPGSSYGYTF,TGTGCCAGCAGTCGACCCGGGTCTAGCTATGGCTACACCTTC
NA,TRBV29-1,TRBJ2-5,TRBD2,CSVVIASGRGWGQETQYF,TGCAGCGTTGTAATAGCTAGCGGGAGAGGTTGGGGGCAAGAGACCCAGTACTTC
once,TRBV28,TRBJ1-5,NA,CASSVPILRLNQPQHF,TGTGCCAGCAGTGTACCGATATTACGTTTGAATCAGCCCCAGCATTTT
NA,TRBV7-2,TRBJ2-5,NA,CASSLVGGEQTVEQYF,TGTGCCAGCAGCTTAGTGGGGGGCGAGCAGACGGTAGAGCAGTACTTC
NA,TRBV28,TRBJ2-7,NA,CASSLSGTRTGREQYF,TGTGCCAGCAGTTTATCCGGGACGCGGACCGGAAGGGAGCAGTACTTC
NA,TRBV5-4,TRBJ2-7,TRBD1,CASSQDRDPYEQYF,TGTGCCAGCAGCCAGGACAGGGACCCCTACGAGCAGTACTTC
NA,TRBV19,TRBJ1-1,TRBD1,CASIGTGMRTEAFF,TGTGCCAGTATCGGGACAGGAATGAGGACTGAAGCTTTCTTT